The text below deals with one TCR beta chain. Per the authors' pipeline: Amplifying reference gene primers gave estimates of nucleated cell counts. TCRdb keeps only in-frame clones here, not all; method: immunoSEQ multiplex PCR. V and J calls and clone size are given by that table; D and trimming were obtained from the DNA. Of roughly 100,000 clones in the sample, around nine tenths are singletons; the top ten hold roughly 2%. The entry originates in a study of blood T cell repertoires in COVID-19. Study-level information: From the United States, Italy and Spain came samples of acute and convalescent COVID-19. From T cells, B-cell-depleted T cells, or PBMCs came the material, which was cDNA or gDNA.

CDR1 is SEHNR, CDR2 FQNEAQ, per germline (reference sequence). V lost 4 bases to trimming and J lost 7 bases, with 16 bases between them. This CDR3 is built from 14 residues. J is TRBJ1-1 and V is TRBV7-9; D possibly corresponds to TRBD1 (6 bases). The clonotype was recovered from a man in his fifties or sixties with active COVID-19. The sample was peripheral blood. The CDR3 spells CASSSLGAYLEAFF. CDR3 nucleotide sequence: TGTGCCAGCAGCTCTCTGGGGGCTTACCTTGAAGCTTTCTTT.